This is a list of T cell receptor beta chains from one sample in a study of blood T cell repertoires in COVID-19. Here immunoSEQ multiplex PCR was the method, and the copy in TCRdb shows in-frame clones only, minus some. Seen here are about 180,000 clones, around 86% observed once, and the top ten hold about 8.3%. The sample comprised peripheral blood. The receptors originated from a woman aged 70-85 years with COVID-19, enrolled during active disease. CDR3s include the opening cysteine and the closing phenylalanine or tryptophan. D genes are given only for firm matches. Clone size is stated in some rows and not others, as once, few, many or a class when expanded.

abundance: -; d_gene: -; v_gene: TRBV5-1; j_gene: TRBJ2-3; CDR3nt: TGCGCCAGCGGCCCCGGGACTGGCGCCGTTGGGGATACGCAGTATTTT; CDR3aa: CASGPGTGAVGDTQYF
abundance: few; d_gene: TRBD1; v_gene: TRBV28; j_gene: TRBJ2-6; CDR3nt: TGTGCCAGCAGTCGGGACAGGGTGAGCTCTGGGGCCAACGTCCTGACTTTC; CDR3aa: CASSRDRVSSGANVLTF
abundance: -; d_gene: TRBD2; v_gene: TRBV7-2; j_gene: TRBJ2-3; CDR3nt: TGTGCCAGCAGTCAACCGACGCGTAGCGGGAGGGCCATGAATACGCAGTATTTT; CDR3aa: CASSQPTRSGRAMNTQYF
abundance: -; d_gene: TRBD2; v_gene: TRBV3-1/TRBV3-2; j_gene: TRBJ2-1; CDR3nt: TGTGCCAGCAGCCAAAGAGGGACTAGCGGGACTAATGAGCAGTTCTTC; CDR3aa: CASSQRGTSGTNEQFF
abundance: once; d_gene: TRBD1; v_gene: TRBV5-1; j_gene: TRBJ1-3; CDR3nt: TGCGCCAGCAGCTCCTTGACAGGGGCCAGCTCTGGAAACACCATATATTTT; CDR3aa: CASSSLTGASSGNTIYF
abundance: once; d_gene: -; v_gene: TRBV30; j_gene: TRBJ2-5; CDR3nt: TGTGCCTGGAGTGTTCGCAGGGGACAAGAGACCCAGTACTTC; CDR3aa: CAWSVRRGQETQYF
abundance: -; d_gene: TRBD1; v_gene: TRBV6-2/TRBV6-3; j_gene: TRBJ2-3; CDR3nt: TGTGCCAGCAGCCACTTCCTCGGACAGGTCAGCACAGATACGCAGTATTTT; CDR3aa: CASSHFLGQVSTDTQYF
abundance: -; d_gene: TRBD2; v_gene: TRBV3-1/TRBV3-2; j_gene: TRBJ2-1; CDR3nt: TGTGCCAGCAGGGGACTAGCGGACCTCTACAATGAGCAGTTCTTC; CDR3aa: CASRGLADLYNEQFF
abundance: -; d_gene: -; v_gene: TRBV7-2; j_gene: TRBJ1-1; CDR3nt: TGTGCCAGCAGCTTAGCTTGGGGAGGTGCTTTCTTT; CDR3aa: CASSLAWGGAFF
abundance: -; d_gene: -; v_gene: TRBV5-8; j_gene: TRBJ1-1; CDR3nt: TGTGCCAGCAGCCCGCTTATATTGATAGCCGTTGAAGCTTTCTTT; CDR3aa: CASSPLILIAVEAFF
abundance: -; d_gene: TRBD2; v_gene: TRBV2; j_gene: TRBJ2-7; CDR3nt: TGTGCCAGCAGTGACGGAGGGAGGGCCGGAAGGTACGAGCAGTACTTC; CDR3aa: CASSDGGRAGRYEQYF
abundance: -; d_gene: TRBD2; v_gene: TRBV18; j_gene: TRBJ2-7; CDR3nt: TGTGCCAGCTCACCAGAACTAGCGACTGTATACGAGCAGTACTTC; CDR3aa: CASSPELATVYEQYF
abundance: -; d_gene: TRBD2; v_gene: TRBV5-4; j_gene: TRBJ2-1; CDR3nt: TGTGCCAGCAGCTTGAAAACAGCGGGAGGTTATAATGAGCAGTTCTTC; CDR3aa: CASSLKTAGGYNEQFF
abundance: -; d_gene: TRBD1; v_gene: TRBV10-3; j_gene: TRBJ1-6; CDR3nt: TGTGCCATCAGGCACCAGGGGGACAGCAATTCACCCCTCCACTTT; CDR3aa: CAIRHQGDSNSPLHF
abundance: -; d_gene: -; v_gene: TRBV9; j_gene: TRBJ1-4; CDR3nt: TGTGCCAGCAGCGCGGGTTCAACTAATGAAAAACTGTTTTTT; CDR3aa: CASSAGSTNEKLFF
abundance: -; d_gene: -; v_gene: TRBV5-1; j_gene: TRBJ1-1; CDR3nt: TGCGCCAGCAGCTTGCAGGTATTGAACACTGAAGCTTTCTTT; CDR3aa: CASSLQVLNTEAFF
abundance: -; d_gene: -; v_gene: TRBV6-5; j_gene: TRBJ1-4; CDR3nt: TGTGCCAGCAGGGGAGGGAATGAAAAACTGTTTTTT; CDR3aa: CASRGGNEKLFF
abundance: -; d_gene: TRBD1; v_gene: TRBV6-5; j_gene: TRBJ1-1; CDR3nt: TGTGCCAGCAGTTCCTTTTCGGGACAGGGAAAAACTGAAGCTTTCTTT; CDR3aa: CASSSFSGQGKTEAFF
abundance: -; d_gene: TRBD1; v_gene: TRBV2; j_gene: TRBJ2-5; CDR3nt: TGTGCCAGCCTGACAGGGGGGAGGGAGACCCAGTACTTC; CDR3aa: CASLTGGRETQYF
abundance: -; d_gene: TRBD1; v_gene: TRBV28; j_gene: TRBJ1-6; CDR3nt: TGTGCCAGCAGTTCGCCACAGGGGCGTACCCTCCACTTT; CDR3aa: CASSSPQGRTLHF
abundance: -; d_gene: -; v_gene: TRBV15; j_gene: TRBJ1-4; CDR3nt: TGTGCCACCAGCTTTTATGCAACTAATGAAAAACTGTTTTTT; CDR3aa: CATSFYATNEKLFF
abundance: -; d_gene: -; v_gene: TRBV6-2/TRBV6-3; j_gene: TRBJ1-2; CDR3nt: TGTGCCAGCAGCCAACGGAGAGAAAACTATGGCTACACCTTC; CDR3aa: CASSQRRENYGYTF
abundance: -; d_gene: -; v_gene: TRBV15; j_gene: TRBJ1-6; CDR3nt: TGTGCCACCAGCAGAGATCCCAGGGGTAATTCACCCCTCCACTTT; CDR3aa: CATSRDPRGNSPLHF
abundance: -; d_gene: -; v_gene: TRBV29-1; j_gene: TRBJ2-5; CDR3nt: TGCAGCGTCTGGGATGGGGCGGCCCAGTACTTC; CDR3aa: CSVWDGAAQYF
abundance: once; d_gene: TRBD1; v_gene: TRBV7-3; j_gene: TRBJ2-1; CDR3nt: TGTGCCAGCAGCACTGCCGGGACAGCTTTAAATGAGCAGTTCTTC; CDR3aa: CASSTAGTALNEQFF
abundance: -; d_gene: TRBD1; v_gene: TRBV5-1; j_gene: TRBJ2-1; CDR3nt: TGCGCCAGCAGCTTGCCAGGGGGCGCCTACAATGAGCAGTTCTTC; CDR3aa: CASSLPGGAYNEQFF
abundance: -; d_gene: -; v_gene: TRBV6-2/TRBV6-3; j_gene: TRBJ1-2; CDR3nt: TGTGCCAGCAGTTACTCTGGGGGCACCTTCTATGGCTACACCTTC; CDR3aa: CASSYSGGTFYGYTF
abundance: few; d_gene: TRBD1; v_gene: TRBV6-6; j_gene: TRBJ1-1; CDR3nt: TGTGCCAGCAGTCCGGGACAGGGCACTGAAGCTTTCTTT; CDR3aa: CASSPGQGTEAFF
abundance: -; d_gene: TRBD1; v_gene: TRBV28; j_gene: TRBJ1-2; CDR3nt: TGTGCCAGCAGCCCGACAGGGAAGGGCGGCTACACCTTC; CDR3aa: CASSPTGKGGYTF
abundance: -; d_gene: -; v_gene: TRBV19; j_gene: TRBJ2-5; CDR3nt: TGTGCCAGTAGTATGGTGCTAGCCGGCACCCAGTACTTC; CDR3aa: CASSMVLAGTQYF
abundance: -; d_gene: -; v_gene: TRBV28; j_gene: TRBJ1-5; CDR3nt: TGTGCCAGCAGTTTATTGGGCAAGTTACCGATAAATCAGCCCCAGCATTTT; CDR3aa: CASSLLGKLPINQPQHF
abundance: -; d_gene: -; v_gene: TRBV2; j_gene: TRBJ1-4; CDR3nt: TGTGCCAGCAGTGAAGAGGCGGGGTTTAATGAAAAACTGTTTTTT; CDR3aa: CASSEEAGFNEKLFF
abundance: -; d_gene: TRBD2; v_gene: TRBV3-1/TRBV3-2; j_gene: TRBJ2-2; CDR3nt: TGTGCCAGCACGCAAAGTCCGTCACTTGCTAGCGGGATTGACACCGGGGAGCTGTTTTTT; CDR3aa: CASTQSPSLASGIDTGELFF
abundance: -; d_gene: -; v_gene: TRBV28; j_gene: TRBJ1-5; CDR3nt: TGTGCCAGCAGTTTCGAGACAGTTCATCAGCCCCAGCATTTT; CDR3aa: CASSFETVHQPQHF
abundance: -; d_gene: -; v_gene: TRBV5-6; j_gene: TRBJ2-7; CDR3nt: TGTGCCAGCAGCCCCAGGGAACTTGCGTCCTACGAGCAGTACTTC; CDR3aa: CASSPRELASYEQYF
abundance: -; d_gene: -; v_gene: TRBV28; j_gene: TRBJ1-3; CDR3nt: TGTGCCAGCAAGTTTACAGGGATCACCTCTGGAAACACCATATATTTT; CDR3aa: CASKFTGITSGNTIYF
abundance: -; d_gene: -; v_gene: TRBV3-1/TRBV3-2; j_gene: TRBJ2-3; CDR3nt: TGTGCCAGCAGCCAAGAAGCGGATACGCAGTATTTT; CDR3aa: CASSQEADTQYF
abundance: -; d_gene: -; v_gene: TRBV5-1; j_gene: TRBJ2-2; CDR3nt: TGCGCCAGCAGCTTGGAGCGAAACGGGGAGCTGTTTTTT; CDR3aa: CASSLERNGELFF
abundance: few; d_gene: TRBD1; v_gene: TRBV18; j_gene: TRBJ1-2; CDR3nt: TGTGCCAGCTCACCCCCAAATGCCGGACAGGAAGGGTATGGCTACACCTTC; CDR3aa: CASSPPNAGQEGYGYTF
abundance: -; d_gene: -; v_gene: TRBV21-1; j_gene: TRBJ1-5; CDR3nt: TGTGCCAGCAGCAACGTTAGACAGGAAGGGAATCAGCCCCAGCATTTT; CDR3aa: CASSNVRQEGNQPQHF
abundance: -; d_gene: TRBD2; v_gene: TRBV7-2; j_gene: TRBJ2-1; CDR3nt: TGTGCCAGCAGCTTAGGGTCGGGAGGGCCCCACAATGAGCAGTTCTTC; CDR3aa: CASSLGSGGPHNEQFF